This TCR beta chain was recorded in a study of tumor and adjacent non-tumor tissue in lung cancer. TCRbeta libraries were built with three rounds of nested PCR, modified from ARM-PCR. TCRdb ran MiXCR on the multiplex PCR reads and lists one entry per CDR3 protein. The sample includes 81,000 or so distinct CDR3 sequences, 80% to 85% seen only once; the top ten take about an eighth. This CDR3 region has 15 residues. Germline V gene data show CDR1 as MNHNS and CDR2 as SASEGT. Trimming cost V 6 bases and J 3 bases, with 18 bases left between them. Points from the study as a whole: Shorter survival was associated with higher TCR diversity in tumors.

No cell sorting was done before RNA was extracted from the tissue. A word on this clonotype: Its antigen remains unknown.

Material: lung tumor tissue. The receptor's source is a woman in her forties or fifties with non-small cell lung cancer. The J gene is TRBJ2-7, the V gene TRBV6-1, with D possibly called TRBD1 or TRBD2 (5 bases each). The CDR3 bases are TGTGCCAGCAGCGGCCGGGACCCCATCCACTACGAGCAGTACTTC. Translating gives CASSGRDPIHYEQYF.